A selection of T cell receptor beta chains follows, all from one sample in a study of T cells in Graves' hyperthyroidism and ophthalmopathy. TCRdb called the multiplex PCR reads again in MiXCR, with one record for every CDR3 protein. The sample has a few hundred thousand distinct CDR3 sequences, about 45% seen once. The sample taken for sequencing was peripheral blood or thyroid tissue (not recorded which). The receptors were sampled from a woman aged 18-30 years with Graves' hyperthyroidism. The CDR3 runs from the conserved cysteine through the conserved F or W. The D gene is left open where the match is weak. Only some rows state a clone size, as once, few, many or a class for expanded clones.

v_gene,abundance,j_gene,d_gene,CDR3aa,CDR3nt
TRBV6-5,many,TRBJ2-5,TRBD2,CASSYSAGVETQYF,TGTGCCAGCAGTTACTCTGCGGGAGTGGAGACCCAGTACTTC
TRBV20-1,many,TRBJ2-6,.,CSLRNGANVLTF,TGCAGTCTCCGGAATGGGGCCAACGTCCTGACTTTC
TRBV6-6,few,TRBJ2-7,.,CASNMGTGPTYEQYF,TGTGCCAGCAATATGGGCACCGGTCCCACCTACGAGCAGTACTTC
TRBV29-1,.,TRBJ1-3,.,CSVNGGNTIYF,TGCAGCGTGAACGGTGGAAACACCATATATTTT
TRBV7-9,few,TRBJ2-1,.,CASSFHPRDNEQFF,TGTGCCAGCAGTTTCCACCCTAGGGACAATGAGCAGTTCTTC
TRBV7-2,many,TRBJ1-2,.,CAIDRANYGYTF,TGTGCCATCGACAGAGCTAACTATGGCTACACCTTC
TRBV5-1,.,TRBJ2-3,.,CASSLGTDSSTDTQYF,TGCGCCAGCAGCTTGGGGACAGACTCTAGCACAGATACGCAGTATTTT
TRBV29-1,many,TRBJ1-1,.,CSADRTDLNTEAFF,TGCAGCGCCGACCGGACAGATCTGAACACTGAAGCTTTCTTT
TRBV13,few,TRBJ2-3,TRBD2,CASSYRTSGITDTQYF,TGTGCCAGCAGCTACCGGACTAGCGGAATCACAGATACGCAGTATTTT
TRBV4-1,many,TRBJ1-1,TRBD1,CASSQRTGTGERWDAFF,TGCGCCAGCAGCCAACGTACCGGGACAGGGGAGAGGTGGGACGCTTTCTTT
TRBV7-3,.,TRBJ1-1,.,CASSPDTGGVSEAFF,TGTGCCAGCAGCCCTGACACCGGGGGCGTCTCTGAAGCTTTCTTT
TRBV5-4,many,TRBJ2-7,.,CASSLGGTLEQYF,TGTGCCAGCAGCTTGGGGGGGACCCTCGAGCAGTACTTC
TRBV3-1,.,TRBJ1-2,TRBD1,CASSQGTGNGYTF,TGTGCCAGCAGCCAGGGGACAGGGAATGGCTACACCTTC
TRBV20-1,many,TRBJ2-2,.,CSQMQENTGELFF,TGCAGCCAAATGCAGGAGAACACCGGGGAGCTGTTTTTT
TRBV6-5,.,TRBJ1-2,TRBD1,CASRPGQGESGYTF,TGTGCCAGCAGGCCGGGACAGGGGGAGAGTGGCTACACCTTC
TRBV10-3,many,TRBJ1-4,TRBD1,CAISALGTEHEKLFF,TGTGCCATCAGTGCCCTCGGGACAGAACATGAAAAACTGTTTTTT
TRBV5-1,many,TRBJ1-6,TRBD1,CASSLGDRTNSPLHF,TGCGCCAGCAGCTTGGGGGACAGGACGAATTCACCCCTCCACTTT
TRBV20-1,many,TRBJ2-5,TRBD1,CSPSPTGGKEETQYF,TGCAGTCCCAGCCCGACAGGGGGCAAGGAAGAGACCCAGTACTTC
TRBV7-2,.,TRBJ2-5,.,CASSPRRGETQYF,TGTGCCAGCAGCCCCAGAAGGGGTGAGACCCAGTACTTC
TRBV5-6,once,TRBJ2-5,.,CASSLAYGSRETQYF,TGTGCCAGCAGCTTGGCCTACGGATCTCGGGAGACCCAGTACTTC
TRBV12-3/TRBV12-4,many,TRBJ1-2,.,CASSLGQPGGGYTF,TGTGCCAGCAGTCTCGGCCAGCCGGGGGGTGGCTACACCTTC
TRBV6-2/TRBV6-3,many,TRBJ1-2,.,CASSYTGRDGYTF,TGTGCCAGCAGTTACACAGGGAGAGATGGCTACACCTTC
TRBV12-3/TRBV12-4,many,TRBJ2-7,.,CASRRTYEQYF,TGTGCCAGCAGGAGGACCTACGAGCAGTACTTC
TRBV20-1,many,TRBJ1-2,.,CSARAVNYGYTF,TGCAGTGCTAGAGCGGTCAACTATGGCTACACCTTC
TRBV11-3,many,TRBJ1-2,.,CASSLDTGLNYGYTF,TGTGCCAGCAGCTTAGATACAGGGCTTAACTATGGCTACACCTTC
TRBV10-3,many,TRBJ2-7,TRBD2,CAISETSGSFYEQYF,TGTGCCATCAGTGAAACTAGCGGGAGTTTCTACGAGCAGTACTTC
TRBV10-3,.,TRBJ1-6,.,CAIRPFASSYNSPLHF,TGTGCCATCAGACCTTTTGCGAGCTCCTATAATTCACCCCTCCACTTT
TRBV4-3,.,TRBJ2-3,TRBD2,CASSQRTSPNTQYF,TGCGCCAGCAGCCAACGGACTAGCCCCAATACGCAGTATTTT
TRBV27,few,TRBJ1-1,.,CASSSPDTDWLAFF,TGTGCCAGCAGTTCTCCCGACACAGACTGGTTGGCTTTCTTT
TRBV24-1,many,TRBJ1-1,.,CATSDHDREAFF,TGTGCCACCAGTGATCATGACAGGGAAGCTTTCTTT
TRBV12-3/TRBV12-4,many,TRBJ2-7,.,CASSLRQSTYEQYF,TGTGCCAGCAGTTTACGACAGTCCACCTACGAGCAGTACTTC
TRBV7-8,.,TRBJ2-2,.,CASSFRELFF,TGTGCCAGCAGCTTTCGGGAGCTGTTTTTT
TRBV7-2,many,TRBJ1-6,TRBD1,CASSFGQGYSPLHF,TGTGCCAGCAGCTTTGGACAGGGGTATTCACCCCTCCACTTT
TRBV12-3/TRBV12-4,once,TRBJ1-2,TRBD1,CASSLGQLLRYGYTF,TGTGCCAGCAGTTTGGGACAGCTCCTGCGCTATGGCTACACCTTC
TRBV19,.,TRBJ2-5,.,CASSPLRTGAVETQYF,TGTGCCAGTAGTCCCCTGCGTACGGGGGCGGTGGAGACCCAGTACTTC